This T cell receptor beta chain was captured by sequencing in a study of T cell clonality in common variable immunodeficiency. Study conclusions and caveats: Fewer TCRbeta clones were shared among CVID subjects than controls. CVID subjects showed higher TCRbeta clonality than healthy controls.

Profiling relied on immunoSEQ multiplex PCR, and the TCRdb table lists in-frame clones only, not all of them. This sample has tens of thousands of clones, each found more than once. The table lists this clone with many counts. What it recognizes is unknown. Read sequence stops 3 residues before the CDR3 end, and the germline J gene provides the missing end. Most patients and controls had Caucasian heritage. Each donor provided roughly 5 to 8 ml of heparinized whole blood. This CDR3 has 18 amino acids. The V gene end was trimmed by 3 bases and the J gene end by 4 bases; junction bases not matched to a gene: 7. The V gene's germline CDR1 is SGHVS and CDR2 FQNEAQ.

Sequenced material: peripheral blood mononuclear cells. The source of this sequence is a person aged 18 to 75 in good health. The rearrangement uses TRBV7-8 and TRBJ2-6; 12 bases are shared with TRBD1. The sequenced CDR3 bases are TGTGCCAGCAGCTTCCCGGGACAGGGGGCGCCCGGGGCCAACGTC. Encoded protein: CASSFPGQGAPGANV. The whole CDR3 protein is CASSFPGQGAPGANVLTF.